This is a list of T cell receptor beta chains from one sample in a study of shared clonotypes between healthy human individuals. Data came from immunoSEQ multiplex PCR; TCRdb stores just in-frame clones and leaves some out. Of around 700,000 clones listed, roughly 70% are singletons. Input material: memory CD4+ T cells sorted from blood. The receptors stem from a woman aged 25 to 45 in good health. Both conserved end residues are part of each CDR3. Each record gives: V gene, clone size, J gene, D gene, CDR3 DNA, CDR3 protein. The D gene is left open where the match is weak. Some rows have no size entry. The others give once, few or many, or a class for an expanded clone.

V: TRBV4-2; size: few; J: TRBJ2-2; D: NA; DNA: TGTGCCAGCAGCCAAGAATCGAACACCGGGGAGCTGTTTTTT; CDR3: CASSQESNTGELFF
V: TRBV5-6; size: NA; J: TRBJ2-3; D: TRBD2; DNA: TGTGCCAGCAGCTTCGGTAGCGGGAGGTTCGATACGCAGTATTTT; CDR3: CASSFGSGRFDTQYF
V: TRBV4-1; size: NA; J: TRBJ2-2; D: NA; DNA: TGCGCCAGCAGCCACCGGGACCCACTTTACACCGGGGAGCTGTTTTTT; CDR3: CASSHRDPLYTGELFF
V: TRBV5-1; size: NA; J: TRBJ2-5; D: NA; DNA: TGCGCCAGCAGCTTGGACAAAAGGGAGACCCAGTACTTC; CDR3: CASSLDKRETQYF
V: TRBV20-1; size: NA; J: TRBJ1-2; D: NA; DNA: TGCAGTGCTCAGGCCCTACTGGGCTACACCTTC; CDR3: CSAQALLGYTF
V: TRBV5-4; size: NA; J: TRBJ2-7; D: TRBD2; DNA: TGTGCCAGCAGCCCCGGGACTAGCCTTGTCGCCTACGAGCAGTACTTC; CDR3: CASSPGTSLVAYEQYF
V: TRBV28; size: once; J: TRBJ1-1; D: NA; DNA: TGTGCCAGCAGCTTTCACCACACTGAAGCTTTCTTT; CDR3: CASSFHHTEAFF
V: TRBV30; size: NA; J: TRBJ2-2; D: NA; DNA: TGTGCCTGGAGTGCAACGGGCGGTCGTACCGGGGAGCTGTTTTTT; CDR3: CAWSATGGRTGELFF
V: TRBV27; size: NA; J: TRBJ2-1; D: NA; DNA: TGTGCCAGTCACAGGCCCTCGGTGAGGGGATATGAGCAGTTCTTC; CDR3: CASHRPSVRGYEQFF
V: TRBV29-1; size: NA; J: TRBJ2-1; D: TRBD1; DNA: TGCAGCGTTGAGGGGACAGGGGGAGGGCAGTTCTTC; CDR3: CSVEGTGGGQFF
V: TRBV28; size: NA; J: TRBJ2-7; D: TRBD1; DNA: TGTGCCAGCAGTTTTGGGGGGACAGGGTACTACGAGCAGTACTTC; CDR3: CASSFGGTGYYEQYF